The clone carrying this T cell receptor beta chain was detected many times. Its antigen is unidentified. The data were taken from a study of T cells in Graves' hyperthyroidism and ophthalmopathy. The source material, RNA transcripts, was used to amplify TCR beta CDR3 regions. The primer set for the first-round RT-PCR of the TCR CDR3 was HTBI. TCRdb redid the calling of the multiplex PCR reads with MiXCR, one entry per CDR3 protein. The table has more than 150,000 distinct CDR3 sequences, over 15% seen once. V lost 1 base, J lost 8 bases, and 12 bases lay in between. Germline V gene sequence: CDR1 LGHNA, CDR2 YNFKEQ. CDR3 length: 14 residues. General observations from the study: Ophthalmopathy onset followed model prediction by a median approximately 7 months.

This rearrangement joins TRBV4-2 to TRBJ2-1, with D perhaps matching TRBD2 (6 bases). This TCR was recovered from a woman aged 50 to 60 with Graves' hyperthyroidism. Sequenced input: blood. CDR3 sequence reads: CASSQVPLADEQFF. For the CDR3, the DNA is TGTGCCAGCAGCCAAGTCCCCTTAGCGGATGAGCAGTTCTTC.